This TCR beta chain derives from a study of response to subunit inactivated influenza vaccine. J lost 4 bases, V lost 5 bases, and 7 bases had no gene match. Germline V CDR1 and CDR2: MDHEN, SYDVKM. This CDR3 comprises 15 residues. A single record per CDR3 protein comes from TCRdb applying MiXCR to the RT-PCR reads. This sample has under 800,000 distinct CDR3 sequences; 14% occur once, and the top ten carry around 6.5%. This clonotype has only a few counts. J is TRBJ1-4 and V is TRBV28, with 7 bases fitting TRBD1. The TCR comes from a man between 45 and 60 years old who received an inactivated influenza vaccine. The material sequenced was PBMCs from blood, taken roughly 15 days before vaccination. CDR3 amino acids: CASSPRDRHNEKLFF. DNA for the CDR3: TGTGCCAGCAGTCCCCGGGACAGACATAATGAAAAACTGTTTTTT. The whole variable domain, remainder taken from reference TRBV28 and TRBJ1-4, is DVKVTQSSRYLVKRTGEKVFLECVQDMDHENMFWYRQDPGLGLRLIYFSYDVKMKEKGDIPEGYSVSREKKERFSLILESASTNQTSMYLCASSPRDRHNEKLFFGSGTQLSVL.